This T cell receptor beta chain was documented in a study of cytomegalovirus exposure and HLA in healthy donors. Study at large: Some 87 million unique TCRs from HLA-typed donors were held in an early release of data. Study outcomes and limitations: Prior analysis indicated that the majority of TCR beta V segments exhibited productivity approximately 90% or approximately 30% of the time.

On this clone itself: The antigen is not known.

Both 60 Vbeta primers and 13 Jbeta primers went into the PCR. Clones were sequenced by immunoSEQ multiplex PCR, and TCRdb holds only the in-frame ones, with some missing. The sample gives around 170,000 clones, 75% to 90% of which show up once; under 2% is in the top ten. Specimen: PBMCs. The TCR originated in a woman aged 18-29 years in good health and CMV-seronegative.

The CDR3 DNA reads TGTGCCAGCAGTGTGGGTCAGGGTAACTATGGCTACACCTTC. It specifies CASSVGQGNYGYTF. The rearrangement joins TRBV6-1 to TRBJ1-2, with D possibly TRBD1 on 5 matching bases. Trimming removed 4 bases at V and 1 base at J, with 10 bases between. CDR3 length: 14 amino acids. CDR1 and CDR2 from the germline V gene are MNHNS and SASEGT.